Listed below are T cell receptor beta chains from one sample, sequenced in a study of blood T cell repertoires in COVID-19. The data were produced by immunoSEQ multiplex PCR, yet TCRdb's version contains in-frame clones alone and is incomplete. The sample includes under 150,000 clones, 85% to 90% of them seen just once. The sequencing sample was made of peripheral blood. These receptors came from a woman aged 35 to 49 with acute or convalescent COVID-19. Both conserved end residues are trimmed from each CDR3. Each record gives: V gene, J gene, CDR3 protein.

TRBV7-9	TRBJ2-7	ASSFGGPGTGAHEQY
TRBV29-1	TRBJ1-1	SVTDRPNTEAF
TRBV6-5	TRBJ2-7	ASSYSEDRADEQY
TRBV19	TRBJ1-1	ASSVRGNTEAF
TRBV2	TRBJ1-2	ASSEAGGGRYGYT
TRBV29-1	TRBJ2-5	SVREGAESQY
TRBV9	TRBJ2-7	ASSVGIAYEQY
TRBV28	TRBJ2-4	ASRTQGLGNIQY
TRBV4-3	TRBJ1-2	ASSRDRQGYYGYT
TRBV5-1	TRBJ2-7	ASSSGEGEQY
TRBV6-5	TRBJ2-7	ASSYSRVSYEQY
TRBV3-1/TRBV3-2	TRBJ2-7	ASSQDWLAGNEQY
TRBV7-9	TRBJ1-1	ASSYRQERDTEAF
TRBV28	TRBJ2-7	ASSSPGTENYEQY
TRBV10-3	TRBJ1-6	AITGSSSPIESPLH
TRBV6-2/TRBV6-3	TRBJ2-7	ASSDRTYEQY
TRBV15	TRBJ1-2	ATSRELLGYT
TRBV5-1	TRBJ1-4	ASSPIGQGAEKLF
TRBV18	TRBJ1-6	ASSGTGWNSPLH
TRBV6-2/TRBV6-3	TRBJ2-3	ASSYSPTSADTQY
TRBV6-5	TRBJ2-7	ASSYWGFGQGEQY
TRBV10-3	TRBJ2-3	AISGSGGQVDTQY
TRBV19	TRBJ1-3	ASSIVVGQNSGNTIY
TRBV12-3/TRBV12-4	TRBJ2-7	ASSLGVEQY
TRBV24-1	TRBJ1-5	ATSDHDRWMPQH
TRBV10-3	TRBJ1-2	AISEGQGAYGYT
TRBV7-9	TRBJ2-5	ASSLAWRGGQETQY
TRBV28	TRBJ1-6	ASSPGQGRTYNSPLH
TRBV10-3	TRBJ1-1	ATSPTLGNTEAF
TRBV29-1	TRBJ1-1	SVGLRKLNTEAF
TRBV9	TRBJ1-4	ASSLFGGVNEKLF
TRBV6-2/TRBV6-3	TRBJ1-2	ASSLTTRRFLYGYT
TRBV7-8	TRBJ1-2	ASSLGQGNYGYT
TRBV19	TRBJ2-1	ASSRTSGGSSYNEQF